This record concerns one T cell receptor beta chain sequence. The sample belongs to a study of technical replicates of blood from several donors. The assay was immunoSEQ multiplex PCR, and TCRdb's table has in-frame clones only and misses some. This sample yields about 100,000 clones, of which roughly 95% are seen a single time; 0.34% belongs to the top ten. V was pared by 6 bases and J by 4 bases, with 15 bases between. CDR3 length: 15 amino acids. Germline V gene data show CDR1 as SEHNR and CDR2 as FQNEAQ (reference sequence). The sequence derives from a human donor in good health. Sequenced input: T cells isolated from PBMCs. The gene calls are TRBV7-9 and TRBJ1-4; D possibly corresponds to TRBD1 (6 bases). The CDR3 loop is CASSPTGFYNEKLFF. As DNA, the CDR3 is TGTGCCAGCAGTCCAACAGGGTTTTATAATGAAAAACTGTTTTTT.